This T cell receptor (beta chain) derives from a study of blood T cells in healthy people across ages. With 4 bases removed from V and 14 bases from J, the gap between germline ends came to 17 bases. This CDR3 region has 13 residues. The second PCR ran about 6 to 11 cycles with a sample-barcoded 5' primer and J-beta primers. One entry per CDR3 protein results from TCRdb running MiXCR on the 5' RACE reads. This table has 1.8 million or so distinct CDR3 sequences, 35% to 50% appearing once. The chain recombines TRBV12-3 or TRBV12-4 with TRBJ1-4, with D tentatively TRBD1 (6 bases). This receptor was taken from a human donor in good health. Sequencing input: blood. The CDR3 here is CASSSRTASSLFF. DNA for the CDR3: TGTGCCAGCAGTTCGCGGACAGCCTCTTCTCTGTTTTTT.